This T cell receptor (beta chain) was captured by sequencing in a study of blood T cell repertoires in COVID-19. Study details: COVID-19 samples, acute and convalescent, were from the United States, Italy and Spain. Sample material is recorded as cDNA or gDNA derived from T cells, B-cell-depleted T cells, or PBMCs.

In the source study's methods: Estimates of nucleated cell counts were drawn from the amplification of reference gene primers. The method was immunoSEQ multiplex PCR; TCRdb's version includes in-frame clones alone and lacks a portion of them. That table supplies the V and J calls and clone size; D and trimming were determined from the DNA. The data contain about 210,000 clones, approximately 84% of them singletons. Germline V lookup: CDR1 MDHEN, CDR2 SYDVKM. J gave up 11 bases and V 8 bases, and 9 bases lay outside the gene matches. The length of the CDR3 is 13 residues. V usage is TRBV28 and J usage is TRBJ1-1, with 12 bases fitting TRBD1. The source of this sequence is a woman in her forties or fifties with active or convalescent COVID-19. Material for sequencing was peripheral blood. The CDR3 nucleotides read TGTGCCAGCTTTGCGGGACAGGGGGCGCGGGCTTTCTTT. Encoded protein: CASFAGQGARAFF.